The 23 T cell receptor beta chains reported below all come from one sample, sequenced in a study of early T cells in non-severe SARS-CoV-2 infection. TCRdb redid the calling of the 5' RACE reads with MiXCR, one entry per CDR3 protein. This table has about 61,000 distinct CDR3 sequences, about 10% appearing once. Sequencing was done on a sample of whole blood. Receptor source: an adult who was a healthcare worker with PCR-confirmed SARS-CoV-2 infection or an uninfected control (not recorded which).

This clonotype was recorded many times. The genes are TRBV12-3 or TRBV12-4 and TRBJ2-6; D gene unclear. This CDR3 is built from 15 residues. Trimming removed 3 bases from V and 2 bases from J, with 8 bases in between. The CDR3 reads CASSLPQPGANVLTF. CDR3 sequence (DNA): TGTGCCAGCAGTTTGCCACAGCCTGGGGCCAACGTCCTGACTTTC.

In its sample, this clonotype was seen many times. This chain joins TRBV7-9 and TRBJ2-1; D not resolved. This CDR3 is built from 11 residues. Between the trimmed V and J ends, which lost 5 bases and 9 bases, there was a span of 8 bases. Looked up from germline, CDR1 is SEHNR and CDR2 is FQNEAQ (reference sequence). In DNA form, the CDR3 reads TGTGCCAGCAGCCGGGTTGGTGAGCAGTTCTTC. Translation: CASSRVGEQFF.

This clonotype was seen many times. This chain connects TRBV6-1 to TRBJ1-6; TRBD1 aligns across 7 bases. The CDR3 runs to 14 residues. Germline CDR1 MNHNS, CDR2 SASEGT. The trim removed 5 bases at V and 7 bases at J, leaving 5 bases unmatched. The CDR3 coding sequence is TGTGCCAGCAGTTCCGGGACAGACAATTCACCCCTCCACTTT. Protein sequence: CASSSGTDNSPLHF.

This clonotype was seen a few times. The chain combines TRBV4-1 with TRBJ1-4, with 8 nucleotides matching TRBD1. This CDR3 spans 16 amino acids. V lost 0 bases and J lost 5; bases outside the gene matches: 5. Germline lookup yields CDR1 MGHRA and CDR2 YSYEKL. The CDR3 DNA reads TGCGCCAGCAGCCAAGAAGGTACAGGGGGGAATGAAAAACTGTTTTTT. Protein: CASSQEGTGGNEKLFF.

In this sample, this clonotype turned up a few times. The chain carries TRBV6-5 and TRBJ1-6; TRBD1 might be the D (6 bases). V shed 7 bases and J shed 10 bases, with 17 bases lying between them. CDR3 length equals 14 residues. Germline V gene sequence: CDR1 MNHEY, CDR2 SVGAGI. CDR3 nucleotides: TGTGCCAGCAATCTAGGGGGGCGCGGGTCACCCCTCCACTTT. Its protein is CASNLGGRGSPLHF.

This clonotype was detected a few times. The junction shows a germline mismatch at one end, possibly a read error. V and J are TRBV11-2 and TRBJ2-7; either TRBD1 or TRBD2 may supply D (5 bases each). This CDR3 has 11 residues. Germline V gene lookup returns CDR1 SGHAT and CDR2 FQNNGV. CDR3 amino acids: CASSLGPGPLF. In DNA form, the CDR3 reads TGTGCCAGCAGCTTAGGACCGGGACCCCTCTTC.

This clonotype was found once. A read error is possible here, since a much larger clone lies one base away. The chain has TRBV18 and TRBJ2-7; D may be TRBD1 or TRBD2 (5 bases each). The CDR3 loop spans 13 amino acids. V lost 3 bases and J 8 bases, leaving 14 bases between the germline ends. The germline V gene encodes CDR1 KGHSH and CDR2 LQKENI. The CDR3 here is CASSPEGPYKQYF. As DNA, the CDR3 is TGTGCCAGCTCACCCGAGGGACCATACAAGCAGTACTTC.

This clonotype has only a few counts. The chain has TRBV20-1 and TRBJ1-5; D is possibly TRBD1 (5 bases). Trimming left V 0 bases short and J 3 bases short, with 12 bases between. The V gene's germline CDR1 is DFQATT and CDR2 SNEGSKA (reference sequence). CDR3 length: 15 residues. The chain's CDR3 is CSARDLRALNQPQHF. The CDR3 coding sequence is TGCAGTGCTAGAGATCTCAGGGCCCTCAATCAGCCCCAGCATTTT.

This clonotype was seen more than once but under ten times. This chain uses TRBV7-2 with TRBJ1-6, with no clear D. Trimming took 5 bases from V and 8 from J, leaving 10 bases between them. The V gene's germline CDR1 is SGHTA and CDR2 FQGNSA. The CDR3 has 13 amino acids. The CDR3 sequence is CASSLRRDSPLHF. The CDR3 DNA sequence: TGTGCCAGCAGCCTACGGCGAGATTCACCCCTCCACTTT.

The V and J genes are TRBV7-9 and TRBJ2-3, with D perhaps being TRBD1 or TRBD2 (5 bases each). CDR3 length: 14 amino acids. Germline loops: CDR1 SEHNR, CDR2 FQNEAQ (reference sequence). V was cut by 3 bases and J by 4 bases, with 11 bases left in between. CDR3 nucleotides: TGTGCCAGCAGCTTGGCAGGGCGGGCAGATACGCAGTATTTT. Its translation: CASSLAGRADTQYF. The variable domain in full, completed from reference TRBV7-9 and TRBJ2-3, reads DTGVSQNPRHKITKRGQNVTFRCDPISEHNRLYWYRQTLGQGPEFLTYFQNEAQLEKSRLLSDRFSAERPKGSFSTLEIQRTEQGDSAMYLCASSLAGRADTQYFGPGTRLTVL.

The rearrangement links TRBV7-9 to TRBJ1-1, with D hard to call. Germline V gene data show CDR1 as SEHNR and CDR2 as FQNEAQ (reference sequence). V was pared by 4 bases and J by 3 bases, with 9 bases between. The CDR3 sequence is 13 residues long. The CDR3 coding sequence is TGTGCCAGCAGCTCTACGCAGGACACTGAAGCTTTCTTT. Encoded protein: CASSSTQDTEAFF.

This clonotype appeared a few times. The CDR3 DNA is TGTGCCAGCAGTTTAAGTCGGTCCACAGATACGCAGTATTTT. This gives the protein CASSLSRSTDTQYF. The chain carries TRBV6-6 and TRBJ2-3; D remains ambiguous. From germline, CDR1 is MNHNY and CDR2 SVGAGI (reference sequence). The CDR3 spans 14 residues. The ends were cut back, 4 bases at V and 2 bases at J, with 10 bases in the middle.

This clonotype was counted a few times. CDR3 loop: CASSLDGRNTDTQYF. The CDR3 bases are TGTGCCAGCAGCTTGGATGGCCGGAACACAGATACGCAGTATTTT. The rearrangement joins TRBV11-2 to TRBJ2-3; no definite D call. V was shortened by 3 bases and J by 2 bases, with 12 bases between the two germline ends. The germline V gene encodes CDR1 SGHAT and CDR2 FQNNGV. The CDR3 has 15 residues.

In its sample, this clonotype was seen a few times. The rearrangement uses TRBV4-1 and TRBJ2-7, with D perhaps being TRBD1 or TRBD2 (5 bases each). Germline lookup yields CDR1 MGHRA and CDR2 YSYEKL. V lost 1 base and J lost 2, with 9 bases in between. The length of the CDR3 is 14 residues. In DNA, the CDR3 is TGCGCCAGCAGCCAAGGGGACGGAGCCTACGAGCAGTACTTC. Residues: CASSQGDGAYEQYF.

This clonotype has a count of ten or more. The V and J genes are TRBV20-1 and TRBJ2-5; D remains unclear. The germline V and J ends were trimmed by 6 bases and 5 bases, with 16 bases remaining between them. The CDR3 length is 13 residues. Germline lookup yields CDR1 DFQATT and CDR2 SNEGSKA (reference sequence). CDR3 sequence reads: CSATIPPGETQYF. The CDR3 DNA sequence: TGCAGTGCCACGATCCCTCCCGGGGAGACCCAGTACTTC.

The genes are TRBV7-9 and TRBJ1-1, with D perhaps matching TRBD1 (6 bases). This CDR3 is built from 13 residues. Per the germline V gene, CDR1 is SEHNR and CDR2 is FQNEAQ (reference sequence). Trimming removed 2 bases at V and 8 bases at J, with 12 bases between. The CDR3 DNA follows: TGTGCCAGCAGCTTAATGGGGGGGCACGAAGCTTTCTTT. Translated: CASSLMGGHEAFF. Using reference TRBV7-9 and TRBJ1-1 for the parts outside the CDR3, the full variable domain is DTGVSQNPRHKITKRGQNVTFRCDPISEHNRLYWYRQTLGQGPEFLTYFQNEAQLEKSRLLSDRFSAERPKGSFSTLEIQRTEQGDSAMYLCASSLMGGHEAFFGQGTRLTVV.

The V call is TRBV29-1, the J call TRBJ1-1; D is uncertain. The V and J ends lost 1 base and 3 bases respectively, with 9 bases between them. Per the germline V gene, CDR1 is SQVTM and CDR2 is ANQGSEA. CDR3 length: 13 amino acids. The CDR3 sequence: CSVEVTRDTEAFF. The CDR3 DNA reads TGCAGCGTTGAAGTGACGAGGGACACTGAAGCTTTCTTT.

Concerning this clonotype itself: Given a much more abundant clone one base away, this may be a read error. The V call is TRBV5-1, the J call TRBJ2-5; D gene uncertain. The CDR3 consists of 13 residues. Germline V lookup: CDR1 SGHRS, CDR2 YFSETQ. CDR3 sequence: CASSLRAQETRYF. The CDR3 DNA sequence: TGCGCCAGCAGCTTGCGGGCACAAGAGACCCGGTACTTC. The whole variable domain, remainder taken from reference TRBV5-1 and TRBJ2-5, is KAGVTQTPRYLIKTRGQQVTLSCSPISGHRSVSWYQQTPGQGLQFLFEYFSETQRNKGNFPGRFSGRQFSNSRSEMNVSTLELGDSALYLCASSLRAQETRYFGPGTRLLVL.

This clonotype was detected ten times or more. The rearrangement uses TRBV7-6 and TRBJ2-5; either TRBD1 or TRBD2 may supply D (6 bases each). The germline V gene encodes CDR1 SGHVS and CDR2 FNYEAQ. Trimming shortened V by 3 bases and J by 2 bases, and 13 bases separated the two germline ends. The length of the CDR3 is 15 residues. The CDR3 is CASSFRGGLQETQYF. CDR3 DNA sequence: TGTGCCAGCAGCTTTCGAGGGGGGCTTCAAGAGACCCAGTACTTC. The full variable domain, completed using reference TRBV7-6 and TRBJ2-5, is GAGVSQSPRYKVTKRGQDVALRCDPISGHVSLYWYRQALGQGPEFLTYFNYEAQQDKSGLPNDRFSAERPEGSISTLTIQRTEQRDSAMYRCASSFRGGLQETQYFGPGTRLLVL.

This chain links TRBV29-1 with TRBJ2-2; D gene unclear. Between the trimmed V and J ends, which lost 6 bases and 0 bases, there was a span of 5 bases. CDR3 length: 12 amino acids. Per germline, CDR1 SQVTM and CDR2 ANQGSEA. The CDR3 nucleotides read TGCAGCGTGTCTGCGAACACCGGGGAGCTGTTTTTT. Amino acids: CSVSANTGELFF.

This clonotype was detected many times. V and J are TRBV6-4 and TRBJ2-1, with 7 nucleotides matching TRBD2. Germline values: CDR1 MRHNA, CDR2 SNTAGT. The V gene end was trimmed by 6 bases and the J gene end by 0 bases; junction bases not matched to a gene: 8. This CDR3 comprises 16 residues. CDR3 DNA: TGTGCCAGCAGCCAGACTAGCAAACGCTCCTACAATGAGCAGTTCTTC. Its translation is CASSQTSKRSYNEQFF.

This clonotype was observed many times. This rearrangement joins TRBV27 to TRBJ1-1; possibly TRBD1 for D (5 bases). Germline V gene data show CDR1 as MNHEY and CDR2 as SMNVEV (reference sequence). The CDR3 is 16 amino acids. The germline V and J ends were trimmed by 0 bases and 2 bases, with 13 bases remaining between them. The CDR3: CASSLSAGILNTEAFF. The CDR3 bases are TGTGCCAGCAGTTTATCGGCAGGGATCCTTAACACTGAAGCTTTCTTT.

This clonotype has ten or more counts. The V and J genes are TRBV6-6 and TRBJ1-2; 7 bases map to TRBD1. Per germline, CDR1 MNHNY and CDR2 SVGAGI (reference sequence). The CDR3 runs 13 residues. The V gene end was trimmed by 8 bases and the J gene end by 0 bases; junction bases not matched to a gene: 3. The CDR3 loop reads CASQTGTNYGYTF. The CDR3 DNA reads as TGTGCCAGCCAGACAGGGACTAACTATGGCTACACCTTC.